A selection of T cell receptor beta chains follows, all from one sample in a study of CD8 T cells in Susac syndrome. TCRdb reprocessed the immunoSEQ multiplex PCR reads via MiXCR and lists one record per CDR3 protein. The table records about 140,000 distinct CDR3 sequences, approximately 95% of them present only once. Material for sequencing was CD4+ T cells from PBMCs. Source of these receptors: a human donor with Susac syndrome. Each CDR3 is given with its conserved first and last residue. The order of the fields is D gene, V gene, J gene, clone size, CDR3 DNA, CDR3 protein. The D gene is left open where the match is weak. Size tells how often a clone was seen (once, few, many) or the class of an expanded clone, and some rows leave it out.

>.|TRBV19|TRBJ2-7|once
TGTGCCAGTAGTATAGCTGACGGAATATACGAGCAGTACTTC
CASSIADGIYEQYF
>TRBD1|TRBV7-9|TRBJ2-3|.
TGTGCCAGCAGCTTAGGGAGGACAGGGCCCCCAGATACGCAGTATTTT
CASSLGRTGPPDTQYF
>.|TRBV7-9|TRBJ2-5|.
TGTGCCAGCAGTCCGGGTGGGGGGCAAGAGACCCAGTACTTC
CASSPGGGQETQYF
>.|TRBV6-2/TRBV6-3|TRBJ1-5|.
TGTGCCAGCAGGCAGGGAAATAGCAATCAGCCCCAGCATTTT
CASRQGNSNQPQHF
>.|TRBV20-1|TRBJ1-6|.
TGCAGTGCTAACGACGGCTCCTATAATTCACCCCTCCACTTT
CSANDGSYNSPLHF
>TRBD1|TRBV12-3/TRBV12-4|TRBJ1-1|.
TGTGCCAGCAGTGGGGGACAGCCCCCGGGAAACACTGAAGCTTTCTTT
CASSGGQPPGNTEAFF
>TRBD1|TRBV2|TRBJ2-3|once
TGTGCCAGCAGTGAGTCCGGGACAGCACAGTATTTT
CASSESGTAQYF
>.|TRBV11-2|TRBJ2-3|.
TGTGCCAGCAGCTTAGAGGCACACGCTAGAGATACGCAGTATTTT
CASSLEAHARDTQYF
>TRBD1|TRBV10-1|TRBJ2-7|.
TGCGCCAGCAGTGAACACAGGGGGAACGAGCAGTACTTC
CASSEHRGNEQYF
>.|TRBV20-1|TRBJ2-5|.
TGCAGTGCTAGGACCGGGACACCCCCTGAGACCCAGTACTTC
CSARTGTPPETQYF
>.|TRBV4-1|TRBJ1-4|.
TGCGCCAGCAGCCAAATGCGGGACGATGAAAAACTGTTTTTT
CASSQMRDDEKLFF
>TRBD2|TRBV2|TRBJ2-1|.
TGTGCCAGCAACTCCGGGAGGAGCTCCTACAATGAGCAGTTCTTC
CASNSGRSSYNEQFF
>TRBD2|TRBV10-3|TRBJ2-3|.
TGTGCCATCAGTGGGACTAGCGGCCTCACAGATACGCAGTATTTT
CAISGTSGLTDTQYF
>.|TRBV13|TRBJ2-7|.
TGTGCCAGCAGCTTGACCGGGCCTCCCTACGAGCAGTACTTC
CASSLTGPPYEQYF
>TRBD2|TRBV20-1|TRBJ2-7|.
TGCAGTGTCCCGATCGGGGGGGCCTTCTACGAGCAGTACTTC
CSVPIGGAFYEQYF
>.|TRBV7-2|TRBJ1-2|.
TGTGCCAGCAGCCTAGGTGGAGAACGAGCTAACTATGGCTACACCTTC
CASSLGGERANYGYTF
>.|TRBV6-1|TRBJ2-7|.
TGTGCCAGCAGAGGGACATCGGCGATGGACGAGCAGTACTTC
CASRGTSAMDEQYF